Below, 12 T cell receptor beta chains from the same sample are listed, as sequenced in a study of T cell repertoires in cytomegalovirus infection. The antigens for these receptors are not known. TCRdb reanalysed the reads using MiXCR and keeps one entry per CDR3 protein. This table has roughly 920,000 distinct CDR3 sequences, less than 40% appearing once. The material was cultured CD8+ T cells from PBMCs, obtained from culture after CMV antigen stimulation. These TCRs come from a human donor in good health (CMV status not recorded). Some clones in this sample may be carry-over from other donors' samples.

The rearrangement joins TRBV6-2 or TRBV6-3 to TRBJ2-1; 10 nucleotides align to TRBD2. This CDR3 is 15 amino acids long. Germline V gene data show CDR1 as MNHEY and CDR2 as SVGEGT. V lost 2 bases and J lost 6; bases outside the gene matches: 4. In nucleotides, the CDR3 is TGTGCCAGCAGTTACAGGGCTAGCGGGGGCAATGAGCAGTTCTTC. This encodes CASSYRASGGNEQFF.

This chain uses TRBV5-1 with TRBJ1-2, with unresolved D. The CDR3 is made up of 14 amino acids. Germline CDR1 is SGHRS and CDR2 is YFSETQ. The ends were cut back, 0 bases at V and 4 bases at J, with 10 bases in the middle. CDR3 in DNA: TGCGCCAGCAGCTTGGAAGGCAGTCCCTATGGCTACACCTTC. Its translation: CASSLEGSPYGYTF.

This clonotype occurred a few times. The chain joins TRBV6-2 or TRBV6-3 to TRBJ1-4; D is ambiguous. Looked up from germline, CDR1 is MNHEY and CDR2 is SVGEGT. The CDR3 is 13 residues long. V was pared by 0 bases and J by 7 bases, with 6 bases between. The CDR3 reads CASSYSTLEKLFF. The CDR3 DNA reads as TGTGCCAGCAGTTACTCAACCCTTGAAAAACTGTTTTTT.

This clonotype has a handful of counts. The chain links TRBV7-6 to TRBJ2-5; no clear D gene. V was pared by 5 bases and J by 3 bases, with 16 bases between. The CDR3 is made up of 15 amino acids. CDR1 is SGHVS, CDR2 FNYEAQ, per germline. For the CDR3, the DNA is TGTGCCAGCAGCCCGCGACCGAAAAATAAAGAGACCCAGTACTTC. This encodes CASSPRPKNKETQYF.

This clonotype was counted only a few times. The gene calls are TRBV15 and TRBJ2-5, with D possibly being TRBD1 or TRBD2 (5 bases each). V was trimmed by 0 bases and J by 4 bases, leaving 18 bases between them. The germline V gene encodes CDR1 LNHNV and CDR2 YYDKDF (reference sequence). This CDR3 spans 17 amino acids. The CDR3, as DNA: TGTGCCACCAGCAGAGAGGCGTCGTCCAAGGGACGAGAGACCCAGTACTTC. Its protein is CATSREASSKGRETQYF.

This clonotype was observed at least ten times. One end of the junction does not line up with germline, which may come from a read error. The CDR3 DNA follows: TGTGCCAGCAGCCAGGACAGCCAAGAGACCCAGTACTTC. This translates into CASSQDSQETQYF. The V call is TRBV4-3, the J call TRBJ2-5; D may be TRBD1 (6 bases). Germline loops: CDR1 LGHNA, CDR2 YSLEER. The CDR3 extends over 13 amino acids.

DNA for the CDR3: TGTGCCAGCAGTTTATACGGGGCCCCCTACGAGCAGTACTTC. It specifies CASSLYGAPYEQYF. This sequence joins TRBV27 and TRBJ2-7; TRBD1 or TRBD2 may be the D gene (5 bases each). CDR3 length equals 14 residues. The germline V and J ends were trimmed by 1 base and 2 bases, with 9 bases remaining between them. CDR1 MNHEY and CDR2 SMNVEV come from the germline V gene (reference sequence).

The chain is built from TRBV6-1 and TRBJ1-1; D might be TRBD1 (6 bases). Looked up from germline, CDR1 is MNHNS and CDR2 is SASEGT. V was shortened by 0 bases and J by 1 base, with 27 bases between the two germline ends. There are 21 residues in the CDR3. The CDR3: CASSEAWTVTIYRVQNTEAFF. The CDR3 DNA reads TGTGCCAGCAGTGAAGCTTGGACAGTAACGATCTACAGGGTGCAGAACACTGAAGCTTTCTTT.

This clonotype came up a few times. V and J are TRBV6-1 and TRBJ1-2, with D perhaps TRBD1 (5 bases). V shed 6 bases and J shed 8 bases, with 13 bases lying between them. The CDR3 is 12 residues long. The V gene's germline CDR1 is MNHNS and CDR2 SASEGT. CDR3 coding DNA: TGTGCCAGCAGGCAGGGCGGAGAAGGCTACACCTTC. Translation gives CASRQGGEGYTF.

Of note for this clonotype: It differs at one base from a far larger clone, so likely a read error. This chain joins TRBV7-9 and TRBJ1-2; no reliable D call. Per germline, CDR1 SEHNR and CDR2 FQNEAQ (reference sequence). The CDR3 is made up of 12 amino acids. Written as DNA, the CDR3 is TGTGCCAGCAGCTTGGACGGCTATGGCTACATCTTC. Amino acid sequence: CASSLDGYGYIF.

Many counts were recorded for this clonotype. The chain uses TRBV7-8 and TRBJ2-3; D is perhaps TRBD2 (5 bases). The CDR3 is 14 residues long. Trimming stripped 7 bases from V and 0 bases from J, with 11 bases between. Germline V lookup: CDR1 SGHVS, CDR2 FQNEAQ. The CDR3 sequence is CASIGRESTDTQYF. DNA of the CDR3: TGTGCCAGCATCGGACGGGAAAGCACAGATACGCAGTATTTT.

The sample holds a few counts of this clonotype. The rearrangement joins TRBV12-3 or TRBV12-4 to TRBJ2-3; possible D gene TRBD2, 5 bases. The CDR3 has 16 amino acids. V lost 3 bases and J lost 0, with 13 bases in between. The CDR3 DNA reads as TGTGCCAGCAGTTTCGAGACGGAGGCTAGCACAGATACGCAGTATTTT. Translating gives CASSFETEASTDTQYF.